This TCR beta chain was identified in a study of CD8 T cells in ankylosing spondylitis. Study results and caveats: Ankylosing spondylitis blood appeared to be characterized by a TCR beta motif of under 10 highly homologous variants. Disease-associated clones were reportedly significantly overrepresented in matched ankylosing spondylitis synovial fluid.

The trim removed 4 bases at V and 1 base at J, leaving 7 bases unmatched. The germline V gene has CDR1 SQVTM and CDR2 ANQGSEA. This CDR3 is 15 amino acids long. TCRdb independently ran MiXCR on the 5' RACE reads; one entry per CDR3 protein. The table lists 300,000 to 400,000 distinct CDR3 sequences, more than 20% of them singletons, with about a sixth in the top ten. Comments on this clonotype: What it binds is not known.

Specimen: blood, either unsorted or a sorted T cell fraction (not recorded which). The rearrangement uses TRBV29-1 and TRBJ2-3, with TRBD2 matching 8 bases. The source of this sequence is a male donor with ankylosing spondylitis. CDR3 loop: CSVAGREVGTDTQYF. The CDR3 nucleotides are TGCAGCGTTGCAGGGCGGGAGGTGGGCACAGATACGCAGTATTTT.